This record looks at one T cell receptor beta chain sequence and its context. Repertoires were generated with immunoSEQ multiplex PCR, while TCRdb's copy carries only in-frame clones and drops some. Of 15,000 to 20,000 clones listed, less than 90% were seen once; the top ten hold 25% to 40%. This entry comes from a study of control samples from healthy donors and cancer patients. Per germline, CDR1 SGHAT and CDR2 FQNNGV. Germline trimming cut 1 base from V and 4 bases from J; bases unmatched to any gene: 6. This CDR3 is built from 16 residues. The specimen was PBMCs. The V gene is TRBV11-2, the J gene TRBJ2-7, with 11 bases that match TRBD1. The sequence was collected from a man between 60 and 70 years old with head and neck cancer. CDR3 in amino acids: CASSLAGTGGGYEQYF. CDR3 coding DNA: TGTGCCAGCAGCTTAGCCGGGACAGGGGGAGGGTACGAGCAGTACTTC.